The 27 T cell receptor beta chains given below trace back to one sample, sequenced in a study of long-term antiretroviral therapy in people with HIV. Sequencing relied on immunoSEQ assay v3.0, run at survey level. The assay was immunoSEQ multiplex PCR, and TCRdb's table has in-frame clones only and misses some. The sample carries about 21,000 clones, 79% recorded once. The material was unsorted PBMCs, obtained 4.1 years after starting antiretroviral therapy. The receptor source for this set is a woman aged 40 to 50 with HIV.

The chain employs TRBV7-2 and TRBJ2-1; tentatively, D is TRBD1 (5 bases). The CDR3 runs 18 residues. Trimming stripped 5 bases from V and 0 bases from J, with 20 bases between. The germline gives CDR1 SGHTA, CDR2 FQGNSA. The CDR3 sequence: CASSPGHFSTLSYNEQFF. The CDR3 DNA follows: TGTGCCAGCAGCCCCGGACACTTTTCTACCCTCTCCTACAATGAGCAGTTCTTC.

The V and J genes are TRBV19 and TRBJ2-1, with TRBD2 identical over 7 bases. From germline, CDR1 is LNHDA and CDR2 SQIVND (reference sequence). The junction had 3 bases not matched to a gene; V was cut back by 3 bases and J by 7 bases. The CDR3 contains 13 residues. Written as DNA, the CDR3 is TGTGCCAGTAGTATGACTAGCATGAATGAGCAGTTCTTC. Translation: CASSMTSMNEQFF.

This clone was recorded a few times. V usage is TRBV19 and J usage is TRBJ2-7; D possibly matches TRBD1 or TRBD2 (6 bases each). This CDR3 region has 13 residues. CDR1 and CDR2 (germline): LNHDA, SQIVND (reference sequence). The V end lost 6 bases, the J end lost 7 bases, and 16 bases lay between the germline ends. This CDR3 reads CASSDVTGREQYF. In nucleotides, the CDR3 is TGTGCCAGTAGCGACGTTACAGGGAGGGAGCAGTACTTC.

The V gene is TRBV11-2, the J gene TRBJ2-7, with a possible D match to TRBD2 (6 bases). CDR1 and CDR2 from the germline V gene are SGHAT and FQNNGV. V was shortened by 5 bases and J by 0 bases, with 20 bases between the two germline ends. CDR3 length equals 17 residues. CDR3 nucleotides: TGTGCCAGCAGCAACCTGTTTGGGCGGGGAAGCTCCTACGAGCAGTACTTC. Its translation is CASSNLFGRGSSYEQYF.

This chain links TRBV2 with TRBJ2-1; maybe TRBD2 (7 bases). CDR1 and CDR2 (germline): SNHLY, FYNNEI. The CDR3 totals 11 residues. Trimming stripped 10 bases from V and 13 bases from J, with 17 bases between. CDR3 in DNA: TGTGCCATCTCGGGGGCGGGGGTTCAGTTCTTC. Translation: CAISGAGVQFF.

This clone was found a few times. The V gene is TRBV11-2, the J gene TRBJ2-7; 9 bases are a match to TRBD2. The germline V gene encodes CDR1 SGHAT and CDR2 FQNNGV. The CDR3 runs 17 residues. The junction had 13 bases not matched to a gene; V was cut back by 3 bases and J by 4 bases. The CDR3 DNA sequence: TGTGCCAGCAGCTTCGGGATGGGCGGGAGGGCCAGATACGAGCAGTACTTC. It codes for CASSFGMGGRARYEQYF.

J is TRBJ2-5 and V is TRBV11-3; D call uncertain. CDR3 length: 13 amino acids. The V end was cut by 3 bases, the J end by 2 bases, with 7 bases between. CDR1 SGHNT and CDR2 YENEEA come from the germline V gene. The CDR3 region has the DNA TGTGCCAGCAGCTTCGACGGTCAAGAGACCCAGTACTTC. Translating it yields CASSFDGQETQYF.

This clone came up a few times. The rearrangement joins TRBV30 to TRBJ2-3; 7 bases align to TRBD2. Germline CDR1 reads GTSNPN; CDR2 reads SVGIG (reference sequence). CDR3 size: 15 residues. Trimming removed 1 base from V and 5 bases from J; junction bases left unmatched: 9. CDR3: CAWSGEGGWVDTQYF. The CDR3 region has the DNA TGTGCCTGGAGTGGGGAGGGAGGTTGGGTAGATACGCAGTATTTT.

The J gene is TRBJ1-2, the V gene TRBV18; TRBD1 matches 9 bases. The trim removed 4 bases at V and 2 bases at J, leaving 8 bases unmatched. The CDR3 spans 16 residues. Germline V gene data show CDR1 as KGHSH and CDR2 as LQKENI. The CDR3 protein is CASSQTRDRDNYGYTF. Here the CDR3 DNA reads TGTGCCAGCTCACAGACCCGGGACAGGGACAACTATGGCTACACCTTC.

V gene TRBV29-1 combines with J gene TRBJ2-5; either TRBD1 or TRBD2 may fit D (6 bases each). The germline CDR1 and CDR2 sequences are SQVTM and ANQGSEA. V was clipped by 7 bases and J by 6 bases, with 18 bases between them. The CDR3 length is 13 residues. CDR3 region: CSARGQGRQTQYF. The CDR3 region has the DNA TGCAGCGCCCGGGGGCAGGGTCGGCAGACCCAGTACTTC. The full variable domain, with the rest looked up from reference TRBV29-1 and TRBJ2-5, is SAVISQKPSRDICQRGTSLTIQCQVDSQVTMMFWYRQQPGQSLTLIATANQGSEATYESGFVIDKFPISRPNLTFSTLTVSNMSPEDSSIYLCSARGQGRQTQYFGPGTRLLVL.

This clone was observed a handful of times. This chain links TRBV7-2 with TRBJ1-1, with TRBD1 identical over 11 bases. V lost 5 bases, J lost 6 bases, and 2 bases stayed unmatched. In germline, CDR1 is SGHTA, CDR2 FQGNSA. The CDR3 length is 13 residues. The CDR3 is CASSPDRGPEAFF. The CDR3 nucleotides read TGTGCCAGCAGCCCGGACAGGGGGCCTGAAGCTTTCTTT.

The chain is built from TRBV6-5 and TRBJ1-1; D gene ambiguous. The CDR3 runs 13 residues. Germline values: CDR1 MNHEY, CDR2 SVGAGI. V lost 5 bases to trimming and J lost 4 bases, with 11 bases between them. The CDR3 DNA is TGTGCCAGCAGTCGAACAGTCCGCACTGAAGCTTTCTTT. Its translation: CASSRTVRTEAFF.

The chain links TRBV6-5 to TRBJ2-1; D may be TRBD1 (5 bases). V was clipped by 2 bases and J by 7 bases, with 12 bases between them. This CDR3 has 14 residues. Germline V gene data show CDR1 as MNHEY and CDR2 as SVGAGI. The CDR3 protein is CASSYQGGLNEQFF. DNA of the CDR3: TGTGCCAGCAGTTACCAGGGTGGTTTGAATGAGCAGTTCTTC.

This rearrangement joins TRBV6-5 to TRBJ1-2; D might be TRBD1 (6 bases). This CDR3 is 14 amino acids long. CDR1 MNHEY and CDR2 SVGAGI come from the germline V gene. V was clipped by 5 bases and J by 2 bases, with 12 bases between them. The CDR3 loop is CASSSRDKNYGYTF. The CDR3 DNA reads TGTGCCAGCAGTAGCCGGGACAAAAACTATGGCTACACCTTC.

The V call is TRBV9, the J call TRBJ2-5; the D gene is possibly TRBD2 (7 bases). The V gene lost 0 bases and the J gene lost 5 bases, with 14 bases spanning the gap. Germline CDR1 reads SGDLS; CDR2 reads YYNGEE. The CDR3 is 15 amino acids. The CDR3 DNA sequence: TGTGCCAGCAGCGTAGAGGGGGGGCTCTCCGAGACCCAGTACTTC. It specifies CASSVEGGLSETQYF.

The chain couples TRBV5-6 to TRBJ2-1; D gene unclear. Looked up from germline, CDR1 is SGHDT and CDR2 is YYEEEE. The V gene lost 7 bases and the J gene lost 8 bases, with 16 bases spanning the gap. There are 13 residues in the CDR3. In nucleotides, the CDR3 is TGTGCCAGCCAGAGAACAGAAAGGGATGAGCAGTTCTTC. Its protein is CASQRTERDEQFF.

The V call is TRBV19, the J call TRBJ1-2; D remains unclear. The CDR3 is 13 amino acids. Germline CDR1 LNHDA, CDR2 SQIVND (reference sequence). V dropped 3 bases and J dropped 2 bases, with 7 bases sitting between them. The CDR3 sequence is CASSILQNYGYTF. The CDR3 coding sequence is TGTGCCAGTAGTATTTTACAAAACTATGGCTACACCTTC.

The chain combines TRBV6-1 with TRBJ2-3, with D unresolved. This CDR3 is 13 amino acids long. The germline V gene encodes CDR1 MNHNS and CDR2 SASEGT. Trimming cost V 1 base and J 6 bases, with 8 bases left between them. CDR3 sequence reads: CASSEGTWDTQYF. CDR3 DNA: TGTGCCAGCAGTGAAGGGACGTGGGATACGCAGTATTTT.

The CDR3 protein is CASSLGRQVSGGEQYF. The CDR3 DNA is TGTGCCAGCAGCTTGGGGAGACAGGTTTCAGGTGGCGAGCAGTACTTC. This chain connects TRBV5-4 to TRBJ2-7; maybe TRBD1 (6 bases). Trimming cost V 0 bases and J 6 bases, with 19 bases left between them. The CDR3 has 16 residues. Germline CDR1 is SGHNT and CDR2 is YYREEE (reference sequence).

The chain links TRBV6-5 to TRBJ1-2; 7 bases map to TRBD1. CDR3 length equals 15 residues. J lost 3 bases, V lost 7 bases, and 11 bases had no gene match. Germline V gene data show CDR1 as MNHEY and CDR2 as SVGAGI. In DNA form, the CDR3 reads TGTGCCAGCACCTCTTTGGCAGGGGGTGACTATGGCTACACCTTC. Residues: CASTSLAGGDYGYTF.

The chain uses TRBV5-1 and TRBJ2-7; TRBD2 agrees at 9 bases. V shed 0 bases, J shed 3 bases, and the junction held 7 bases outside the gene matches. Germline V gene sequence: CDR1 SGHRS, CDR2 YFSETQ. The CDR3 length is 16 residues. CDR3 sequence reads: CASSLAAAGGNYEQYF. The CDR3, as DNA: TGCGCCAGCAGCTTGGCCGCTGCGGGAGGGAACTACGAGCAGTACTTC.

This clone showed up just a few times. This chain uses TRBV12-5 with TRBJ2-1; D is ambiguous. Trimming pared 7 bases from V and 1 base from J, leaving 17 bases between. CDR3 length: 16 residues. Germline V gives CDR1 LGHNT, CDR2 FRNRAP. CDR3 sequence reads: CASVDNRMPSYNEQFF. DNA of the CDR3: TGTGCTAGTGTGGATAATAGAATGCCATCCTACAATGAGCAGTTCTTC.

The DNA of the CDR3 is TGTGCCAGCAGTTCAGGGACGGGACCCTACGAGCAGTACTTC. As protein: CASSSGTGPYEQYF. The J gene is TRBJ2-7, the V gene TRBV6-5; either TRBD1 or TRBD2 may supply D (5 bases each). This CDR3 has 14 residues. Trimming removed 4 bases at V and 2 bases at J, with 12 bases between. Germline lookup yields CDR1 MNHEY and CDR2 SVGAGI.

V is TRBV2 and J is TRBJ1-2, with D maybe TRBD1 (6 bases). The V gene's germline CDR1 is SNHLY and CDR2 FYNNEI. Trimming removed 2 bases from V and 3 bases from J, with 10 bases in between. This CDR3 region has 14 residues. The CDR3 loop is CASSEWGQYYGYTF. The CDR3 DNA reads TGTGCCAGCAGTGAATGGGGGCAGTACTATGGCTACACCTTC.

This clone was seen just once. The chain couples TRBV7-2 to TRBJ2-7, with TRBD1 identical over 8 bases. The CDR3 sequence is 15 residues long. V was clipped by 4 bases and J by 2 bases; unmatched bases: 7. Per germline, CDR1 SGHTA and CDR2 FQGNSA. The CDR3 reads CASSSGTGAAYEQYF. The DNA of the CDR3 is TGTGCCAGCAGCTCCGGGACAGGTGCAGCCTACGAGCAGTACTTC. Supplemented by reference TRBV7-2 and TRBJ2-7, the full variable domain reads GAGVSQSPSNKVTEKGKDVELRCDPISGHTALYWYRQSLGQGLEFLIYFQGNSAPDKSGLPSDRFSAERTGGSVSTLTIQRTQQEDSAVYLCASSSGTGAAYEQYFGPGTRLTVT.

This clone was seen a handful of times. The chain links TRBV7-9 to TRBJ1-2; unclear D gene. Trimming cost V 5 bases and J 2 bases, with 9 bases left between them. There are 13 residues in the CDR3. Germline CDR1 and CDR2: SEHNR and FQNEAQ (reference sequence). For the CDR3, the DNA is TGTGCCAGCAGCCCGCCCGCCAACTATGGCTACACCTTC. Amino acid sequence: CASSPPANYGYTF.

This CDR3 reads CASSDGLPYNEQFF. CDR3 DNA: TGTGCCAGCAGCGACGGACTACCTTACAATGAGCAGTTCTTC. The rearrangement links TRBV11-2 to TRBJ2-1; TRBD2 is a possible D gene (6 bases). Trimming cost V 5 bases and J 4 bases, with 12 bases left between them. Germline-derived CDR1 and CDR2 are SGHAT and FQNNGV. The CDR3 is 14 residues long.